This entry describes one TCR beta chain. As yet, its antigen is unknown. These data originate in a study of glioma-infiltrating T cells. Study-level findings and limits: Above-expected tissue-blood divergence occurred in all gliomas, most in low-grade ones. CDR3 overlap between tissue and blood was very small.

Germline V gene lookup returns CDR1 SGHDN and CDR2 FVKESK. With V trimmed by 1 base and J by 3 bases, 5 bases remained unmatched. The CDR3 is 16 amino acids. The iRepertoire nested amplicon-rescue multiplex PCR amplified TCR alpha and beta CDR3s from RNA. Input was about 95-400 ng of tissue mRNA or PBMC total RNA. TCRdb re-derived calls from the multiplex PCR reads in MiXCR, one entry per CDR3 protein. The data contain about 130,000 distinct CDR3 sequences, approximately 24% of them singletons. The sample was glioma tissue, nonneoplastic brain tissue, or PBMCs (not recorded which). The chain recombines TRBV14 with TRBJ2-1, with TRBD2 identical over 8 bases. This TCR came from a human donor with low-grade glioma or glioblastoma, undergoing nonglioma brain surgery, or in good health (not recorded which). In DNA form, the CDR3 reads TGTGCCAGCAGCCAAGGCCTACTAGCGGTCTACAATGAGCAGTTCTTC. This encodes CASSQGLLAVYNEQFF.